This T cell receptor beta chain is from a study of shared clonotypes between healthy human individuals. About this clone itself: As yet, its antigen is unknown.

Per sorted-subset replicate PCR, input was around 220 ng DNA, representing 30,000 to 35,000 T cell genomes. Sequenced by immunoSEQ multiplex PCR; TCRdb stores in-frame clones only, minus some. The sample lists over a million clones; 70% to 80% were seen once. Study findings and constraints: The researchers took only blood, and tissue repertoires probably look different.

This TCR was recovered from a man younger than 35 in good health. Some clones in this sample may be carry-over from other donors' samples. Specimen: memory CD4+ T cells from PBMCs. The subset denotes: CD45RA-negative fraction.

The DNA for the CDR3 is TGTGCCAGTAGCGACAGGGCCTCTGGGGCCAACGTCCTGACTTTC. As protein: CASSDRASGANVLTF. This rearrangement joins TRBV19 to TRBJ2-6, with TRBD1 identical over 7 bases. V gave up 6 bases and J gave up 0 bases; unmatched junction bases: 2. Per the germline V gene, CDR1 is LNHDA and CDR2 is SQIVND (reference sequence). This CDR3 has 15 amino acids.